This T cell receptor beta chain was captured by sequencing in a study of cytomegalovirus exposure and HLA in healthy donors. Study information: As released early, the data held some 80 million unique TCRs from HLA-typed donors. General study points: With later analysis, a missense DCLRE1C variant became linked to TCR beta V- and J-gene trimming. In presence/absence analyses, roughly uniform sequencing depth across donors was assumed.

Of note for this clone: No antigen is known for it.

The PCR employed 60 Vbeta primers together with 13 Jbeta primers. TCRdb's table, derived via immunoSEQ multiplex PCR, lists solely in-frame clones and lacks some. Of more than 80,000 clones listed, roughly 80% are singletons. There are 15 residues in the CDR3. V lost 4 bases to trimming and J lost 2 bases; unmatched junction nucleotides: 4. Germline-derived CDR1 and CDR2 are SGHTA and FQGNSA. Donors had nominal health at sampling but likely had unrecorded immune exposures. This chain links TRBV7-2 with TRBJ2-3; 9 bases map to TRBD1. The sample consisted of PBMCs. This receptor was obtained from a girl aged 2 to 10 in good health and CMV-seropositive. CDR3 nucleotides: TGTGCCAGCAGCTCCCGGGACAGGGACACAGATACGCAGTATTTT. Translated, it gives CASSSRDRDTDTQYF.